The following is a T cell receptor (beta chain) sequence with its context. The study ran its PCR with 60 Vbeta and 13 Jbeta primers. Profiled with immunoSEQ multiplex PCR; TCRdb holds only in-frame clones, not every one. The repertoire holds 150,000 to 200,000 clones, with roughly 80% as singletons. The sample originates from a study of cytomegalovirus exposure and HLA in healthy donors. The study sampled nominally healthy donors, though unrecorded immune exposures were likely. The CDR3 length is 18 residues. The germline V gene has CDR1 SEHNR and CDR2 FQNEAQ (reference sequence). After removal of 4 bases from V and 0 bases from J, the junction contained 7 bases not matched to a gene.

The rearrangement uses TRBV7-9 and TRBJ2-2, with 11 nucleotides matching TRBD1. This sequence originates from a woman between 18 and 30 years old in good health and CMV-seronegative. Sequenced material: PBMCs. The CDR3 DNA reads TGTGCCAGCAGCTCAACTGAGGACAGGGGGCCGAACACCGGGGAGCTGTTTTTT. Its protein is CASSSTEDRGPNTGELFF.